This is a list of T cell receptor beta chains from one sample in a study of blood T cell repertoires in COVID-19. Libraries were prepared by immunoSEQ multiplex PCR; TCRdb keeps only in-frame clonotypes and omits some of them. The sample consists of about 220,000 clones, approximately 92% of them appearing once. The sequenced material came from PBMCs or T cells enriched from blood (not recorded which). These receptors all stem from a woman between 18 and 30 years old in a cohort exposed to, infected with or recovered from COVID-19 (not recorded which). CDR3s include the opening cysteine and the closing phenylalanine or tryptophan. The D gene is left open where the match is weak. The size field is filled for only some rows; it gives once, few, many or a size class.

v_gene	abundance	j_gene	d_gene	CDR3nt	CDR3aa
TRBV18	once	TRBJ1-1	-	TGTGCCAGCTCACGGGGGGATGGCACTGAAGCTTTCTTT	CASSRGDGTEAFF
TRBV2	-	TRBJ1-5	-	TGTGCCAGCAGTGAAGCGTATGGAGGCTATAGCAATCAGCCCCAGCATTTT	CASSEAYGGYSNQPQHF
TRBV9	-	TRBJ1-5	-	TGTGCCAGCATTGGGGATACAGGGCCCCATCAGCCCCAGCATTTT	CASIGDTGPHQPQHF
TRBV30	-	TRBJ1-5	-	TGTGCCTGGAGTGAAGGGGGTGGCAATCAGCCCCAGCATTTT	CAWSEGGGNQPQHF
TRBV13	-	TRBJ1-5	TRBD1	TGTGCCAGCAGCGACTCCAGGGGGACGCAGCCCCAGCATTTT	CASSDSRGTQPQHF
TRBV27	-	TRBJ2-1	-	TGTGCCAGCAGTTTCCGGGACACCAATGAGCAGTTCTTC	CASSFRDTNEQFF
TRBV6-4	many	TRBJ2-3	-	TGTGCCAGCAGTGAGTCAGGTAGTGCCACAGATACGCAGTATTTT	CASSESGSATDTQYF
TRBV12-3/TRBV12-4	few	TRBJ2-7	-	TGTGCCAGCAGCTTTGCCTACGAGCAGTACTTC	CASSFAYEQYF
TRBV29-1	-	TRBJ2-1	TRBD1	TGCAGCGCCAATCCGGACAGGGGGCTATACAATGAGCAGTTCTTC	CSANPDRGLYNEQFF
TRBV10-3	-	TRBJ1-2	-	TGTGCCATCAGTGGAAGAGCGAACTATGGCTACACCTTC	CAISGRANYGYTF
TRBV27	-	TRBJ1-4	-	TGTGCCAGCAGTTTTACAGGGAGGGATGAAAAACTGTTTTTT	CASSFTGRDEKLFF
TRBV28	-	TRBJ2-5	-	TGTGCCAGTTCCTCGGGTGTCATAGAGACCCAGTACTTC	CASSSGVIETQYF
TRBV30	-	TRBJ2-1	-	TGTGCCTGGAGTGAGGACTCCCGATGGGGCAATGAGCAGTTCTTC	CAWSEDSRWGNEQFF
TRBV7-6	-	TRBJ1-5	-	TGTGCCAGCAGCTTGCCCGGCCGCGGTCAGCCCCAGCATTTT	CASSLPGRGQPQHF
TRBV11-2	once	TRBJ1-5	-	TGTGCCAGCAGCTTAGGGCAGGTTATCAATCAGCCCCAGCATTTT	CASSLGQVINQPQHF
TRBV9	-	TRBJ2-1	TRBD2	TGTGCCAGCAGTGATGGACTAGCGGCCGACCTTGGTGTCTTC	CASSDGLAADLGVF
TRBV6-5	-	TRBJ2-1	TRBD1	TGTGCCAGCAGTTACTTGGGACAGCCCAGTGGGAATGAGCAGTTCTTC	CASSYLGQPSGNEQFF
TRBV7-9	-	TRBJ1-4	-	TGTGCCAGCAGCCTAGGGGGAGTGGACGTTTCCTCCGGAAAACTGTTTTTT	CASSLGGVDVSSGKLFF
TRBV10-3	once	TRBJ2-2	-	TGTGCCATCACCGATGGGACATCGAACACCGGGGAGCTGTTTTTT	CAITDGTSNTGELFF
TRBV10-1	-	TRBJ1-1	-	TGCGCCAGCAGGGACCGTCTAGGGGCTGAAGCTTTCTTT	CASRDRLGAEAFF
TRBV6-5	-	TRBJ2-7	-	TGTGCCAGCGTTGGTTATAGGGGATCCCTCGACGAGCAGTACTTC	CASVGYRGSLDEQYF
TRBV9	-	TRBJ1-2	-	TGTGCCAGCAGCGCCAGACAGTCTAACTATGGCTACACCTTC	CASSARQSNYGYTF
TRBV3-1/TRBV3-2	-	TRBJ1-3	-	TGTGCCAGCAGCCCCTCCCATCGGAACACCATATATTTT	CASSPSHRNTIYF
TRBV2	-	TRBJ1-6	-	TGTGCCAGCAGTGAAGGGGCAGGGGACAATTCACCCCTCCACTTT	CASSEGAGDNSPLHF
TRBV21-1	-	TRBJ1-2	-	TGTGCCAGCATAAGGGACACTAACTATGGCTACACCTTC	CASIRDTNYGYTF
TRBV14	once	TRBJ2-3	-	TGTGCCAGCAGCCAAGATCTCCGGGGGGCACAGGGCGCAGATACGCAGTATTTT	CASSQDLRGAQGADTQYF
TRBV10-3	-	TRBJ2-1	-	TGTGCCATCAGTGAGTCAACAGGGAGCTCCTACAATGAGCAGTTCTTC	CAISESTGSSYNEQFF
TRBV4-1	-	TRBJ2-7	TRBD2	TGCGCCAGCAGCCGGGGGGTCGGGACTAGCGGGAGCTACACCTACGAGCAGTACTTC	CASSRGVGTSGSYTYEQYF
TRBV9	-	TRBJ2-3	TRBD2	TGTGCCAGCAGCCCAGCGGGGGGGGAAACATATACGCAGTATTTT	CASSPAGGETYTQYF
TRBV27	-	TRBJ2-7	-	TGTGCCAGCAGTCTCTCAGTGTTGGGAGTCTACGAGCAGTACTTC	CASSLSVLGVYEQYF
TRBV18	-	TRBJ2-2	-	TGTGCCAGCTCACCAGGAATTACAGGCGGGATCGGTAACACCGGGGAGCTGTTTTTT	CASSPGITGGIGNTGELFF
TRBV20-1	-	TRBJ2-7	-	TGCAGTGCATATAACAGCGAGCAGTACTTC	CSAYNSEQYF
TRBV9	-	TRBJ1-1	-	TGTGCCAGCAGCCTCTTGCCCGGGACTGAAGCTTTCTTT	CASSLLPGTEAFF
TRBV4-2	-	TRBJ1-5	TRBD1	TGTGCCAGCAGCCAGTTCGACAGGGGACGTCAGCCCCAGCATTTT	CASSQFDRGRQPQHF
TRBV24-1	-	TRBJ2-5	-	TGTGCCACCAGTGATAGAACAGGGTATGGGGAGACCCAGTACTTC	CATSDRTGYGETQYF
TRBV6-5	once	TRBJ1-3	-	TGTGCCAGCAGTTACTCCCCCGGGTACTCTGGAAACACCATATATTTT	CASSYSPGYSGNTIYF
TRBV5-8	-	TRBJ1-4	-	TGTGCCAGCAGCTTGGATTTGTCTTCTGCAACTAATGAAAAACTGTTTTTT	CASSLDLSSATNEKLFF
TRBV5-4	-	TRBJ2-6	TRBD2	TGTGCCAGCACCGCCCCGGGACTAGTAGCAGCCTCTGGGGCCAACGTCCTGACTTTC	CASTAPGLVAASGANVLTF
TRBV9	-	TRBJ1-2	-	TGTGCCAGCAGCGTAGGAGGTGTAGGGGAGGGTTATGGCTACACCTTC	CASSVGGVGEGYGYTF
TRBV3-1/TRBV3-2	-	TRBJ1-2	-	TGTGCCAGCAGCCAAGGTTTTCAGGACTATGGCTACACCTTC	CASSQGFQDYGYTF
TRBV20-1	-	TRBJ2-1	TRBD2	TGCAGTGCTAGTGGGACTAGCGGGGGGGCCGGTGGGTTGATTATCAATGAGCAGTTCTTC	CSASGTSGGAGGLIINEQFF
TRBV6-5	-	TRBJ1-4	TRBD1	TGTGCCAGCAGGGACAGGGGGAATGAAAAACTGTTTTTT	CASRDRGNEKLFF
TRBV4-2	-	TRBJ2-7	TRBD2	TGTGCCAGCAGCCAAGATTCGGGTGTCGCTAGCGGGAGTGACGAGCAGTACTTC	CASSQDSGVASGSDEQYF
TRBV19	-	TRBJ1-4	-	TGTGCCTCCCGGGGGTTCGATGAAAAACTGTTTTTT	CASRGFDEKLFF
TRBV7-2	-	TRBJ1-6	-	TGTGCCAGCAGCCTCCGCCCCGGGATATATAATTCACCCCTCCACTTT	CASSLRPGIYNSPLHF
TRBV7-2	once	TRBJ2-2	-	TGTGCCAGCAGCCTACAGGGATACACCGGGGAGCTGTTTTTT	CASSLQGYTGELFF
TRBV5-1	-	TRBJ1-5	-	TGCGCCAGCAGCTTGACAGGGTCAGGCAATCAGCCCCAGCATTTT	CASSLTGSGNQPQHF
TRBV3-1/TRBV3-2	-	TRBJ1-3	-	TGTGCCAGCAGCCAAGGGTCGGTCTCTGGAAACACCATATATTTT	CASSQGSVSGNTIYF
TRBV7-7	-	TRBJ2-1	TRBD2	TGTGCCAGCAGCCCCCAAGGCCCCTCTAGCGGGGGCTACTACAATGAGCAGTTCTTC	CASSPQGPSSGGYYNEQFF
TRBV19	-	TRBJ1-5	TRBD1	TGTGCCAGTAGTCTGGGGACAGGGGCTCAGCCCCAGCATTTT	CASSLGTGAQPQHF
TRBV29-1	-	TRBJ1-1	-	TGCAGCGTTGAACCAGGGCAGGGGAGTGAAGCTTTCTTT	CSVEPGQGSEAFF
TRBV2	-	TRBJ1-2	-	TGTGCCAGCGTGGAACCGAACTTGGGGGGAGATGGCTACACCTTC	CASVEPNLGGDGYTF
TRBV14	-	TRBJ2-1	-	TGTGCCAGCAGCCAAACCCCCAGAACTGAGCAGTTCTTC	CASSQTPRTEQFF
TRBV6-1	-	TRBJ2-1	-	TGTGCCAGCAGTGAAGCAGGGAGGTCCTACAATGAGCAGTTCTTC	CASSEAGRSYNEQFF
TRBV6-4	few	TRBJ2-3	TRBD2	TGTGCCAGCAGCCCATCCCTAGCGGGTGGGAATACGCAGTATTTT	CASSPSLAGGNTQYF